This T cell receptor (beta chain) was identified in a study of CD8+ T cells in alopecia areata. Notes on the study in general: Mice showed TCR sharing more clearly than patients did, possibly owing to HLA.

On this clone itself: Its antigen is unknown.

CDR3 size: 13 residues. Germline lookup yields CDR1 SQVTM and CDR2 ANQGSEA. V shed 5 bases, J shed 3 bases, and the junction held 6 bases outside the gene matches. Treatment meaning: oral pan-JAK inhibitor, 5-10 mg twice daily. Peripheral blood samples and lesional scalp punch biopsies were obtained from alopecia areata patients. Once RNA had been extracted, it was reverse transcribed into cDNA to act as the sequencing template. Sequencing was performed with immunoSEQ multiplex PCR; in TCRdb, only in-frame clones are kept and a portion is missing. The table lists 180,000 or so clones, roughly 63% of them singletons.

This chain connects TRBV29-1 to TRBJ2-5; 7 bases line up with TRBD1. This receptor was obtained from a human donor with alopecia areata. The source was CD4+ T cells sorted from blood, collected at approximately week 60, from a patient treated with tofacitinib. The CDR3 nucleotides are TGCAGCGTTTCCGGGACAGATAAAGAGACCCAGTACTTC. Amino acids: CSVSGTDKETQYF.